The 7 T cell receptor beta chains below all came from one sample that was sequenced in a study of shared clonotypes between healthy human individuals. Some clones are missing from TCRdb's copy, which holds only in-frame ones; the method was immunoSEQ multiplex PCR. Among roughly 500,000 clones listed, 90% to 96% were seen once. Sequenced: naive CD4+ T cells sorted from blood. Subset of the sample: CD45RA+ positively selected. The receptors come from a woman aged 25 to 39 in good health.

This clone was counted once. The chain employs TRBV10-1 and TRBJ2-1; 9 bases are a match to TRBD2. Germline V gene sequence: CDR1 WNHNN, CDR2 SYGVQD (reference sequence). The CDR3 contains 17 residues. V lost 4 bases to trimming and J lost 3 bases; unmatched junction nucleotides: 10. CDR3 sequence: CASSGASGDLSYNEQFF. CDR3 DNA sequence: TGCGCCAGCAGTGGGGCTAGCGGGGACCTTAGCTACAATGAGCAGTTCTTC.

This clone was seen a few times. The chain employs TRBV7-6 and TRBJ2-3; D is ambiguous. The germline CDR1 and CDR2 sequences are SGHVS and FNYEAQ. This CDR3 has 12 residues. V was pared by 1 base and J by 5 bases, with 4 bases between. CDR3 loop: CASSLVGDTQYF. The DNA for the CDR3 is TGTGCCAGCAGCTTAGTCGGAGATACGCAGTATTTT.

This chain connects TRBV7-9 to TRBJ1-1; no reliable D call. This CDR3 comprises 16 residues. Germline V CDR1 and CDR2: SEHNR, FQNEAQ (reference sequence). Trimming removed 5 bases from V and 1 base from J, with 17 bases in between. The CDR3 DNA sequence: TGTGCCAGCAGCGCGGGGAGCCGTCCTGGGAACACTGAAGCTTTCTTT. It encodes CASSAGSRPGNTEAFF.

CDR3 in amino acids: CASSIEDVYEQYF. The CDR3 DNA follows: TGCGCCAGCAGCATCGAGGACGTCTACGAGCAGTACTTC. The V and J genes are TRBV5-1 and TRBJ2-7; the D is unclear. V was clipped by 4 bases and J by 3 bases, with 11 bases between them. CDR3 length: 13 amino acids. Germline CDR1 reads SGHRS; CDR2 reads YFSETQ.

J is TRBJ2-2 and V is TRBV7-8, with TRBD2 identical over 13 bases. Germline CDR1 is SGHVS and CDR2 is FQNEAQ. CDR3 length equals 16 residues. With V trimmed by 5 bases and J by 4 bases, 4 bases remained unmatched. The CDR3 DNA reads as TGTGCCAGCAGCCAAGGACTAGCGGGAGCCACCGGGGAGCTGTTTTTT. This encodes CASSQGLAGATGELFF.

This chain joins TRBV27 and TRBJ2-7, with 11 bases matching TRBD2. The CDR3 loop spans 14 amino acids. Germline V gives CDR1 MNHEY, CDR2 SMNVEV (reference sequence). Germline trimming cut 9 bases from V and 3 bases from J; bases unmatched to any gene: 7. The CDR3 is CASQTSGDIYEQYF. For the CDR3, the DNA is TGTGCCAGTCAGACTAGCGGGGACATCTACGAGCAGTACTTC.

The V and J genes are TRBV7-9 and TRBJ2-7, with 8 bases fitting TRBD1. Germline CDR1 is SEHNR and CDR2 is FQNEAQ (reference sequence). With V trimmed by 5 bases and J by 2 bases, 8 bases remained unmatched. CDR3 length: 15 amino acids. Written as DNA, the CDR3 is TGTGCCAGCAGCCATGGACAGGGCTTCGCCTACGAGCAGTACTTC. This encodes CASSHGQGFAYEQYF.